These T cell receptor beta chains were read from a single sample in a study of graft-versus-host responses after intestinal transplantation. TCRdb keeps only in-frame clones here, not all; method: immunoSEQ multiplex PCR. In the table there are around 33,000 clones, around 94% of which are singletons. This specimen was PBMCs, taken 16 days after intestinal transplant. These receptors all come from a human patient who received an intestinal transplant, so some T cells may come from the graft donor. Both conserved end residues are part of each CDR3. The order of the fields is V gene, clone size, J gene, D gene, CDR3 protein, CDR3 DNA. The D gene is left open where the match is weak. Size tells how often a clone was seen (once, few, many) or the class of an expanded clone, and some rows leave it out.

>TRBV9|.|TRBJ2-3|.
CASSPLLKSTDTQYF
TGTGCCAGCAGCCCCCTCCTAAAGAGCACAGATACGCAGTATTTT
>TRBV27|.|TRBJ1-1|.
CASSLSDSQNEAFF
TGTGCCAGCAGTTTATCGGACAGTCAGAATGAAGCTTTCTTT
>TRBV7-9|.|TRBJ2-7|.
CASSSYGVDEQYF
TGTGCCAGCAGCTCTTATGGAGTGGACGAGCAGTACTTC
>TRBV6-1|.|TRBJ2-3|.
CASTNLQRSTDTQYF
TGTGCCAGCACCAACCTACAGCGTTCCACAGATACGCAGTATTTT
>TRBV9|once|TRBJ2-7|.
CASSAGGGGAYEQYF
TGTGCCAGCAGCGCCGGTGGGGGCGGAGCCTACGAGCAGTACTTC
>TRBV15|.|TRBJ2-7|TRBD2
CATSRDQGWTSGTYEQYF
TGTGCCACCAGCAGAGATCAGGGTTGGACTAGCGGAACCTACGAGCAGTACTTC
>TRBV9|.|TRBJ2-5|TRBD1
CASSTSGTEETQYF
TGTGCCAGCAGCACATCCGGGACAGAAGAGACCCAGTACTTC
>TRBV6-5|.|TRBJ2-5|TRBD1
CASSYDRAPETQYF
TGTGCCAGCAGTTACGACAGGGCCCCAGAGACCCAGTACTTC
>TRBV27|.|TRBJ2-2|.
CASSVRDILGTGELFF
TGTGCCAGCAGTGTTCGGGACATCCTCGGAACCGGGGAGCTGTTTTTT
>TRBV6-6|.|TRBJ1-2|.
CASSYSGGDYGYTF
TGTGCCAGCAGTTACTCAGGGGGGGACTATGGCTACACCTTC
>TRBV5-4|.|TRBJ1-2|TRBD1
CASSLETGDYGYTF
TGTGCCAGCAGCTTGGAGACAGGGGACTATGGCTACACCTTC
>TRBV4-2|.|TRBJ2-1|TRBD2
CASSQDLASGDNNEQFF
TGTGCCAGCAGCCAAGATCTCGCTAGCGGGGATAACAATGAGCAGTTCTTC
>TRBV6-4|.|TRBJ2-1|.
CDARAPARVADEQFF
TGTGACGCTAGGGCCCCAGCTCGAGTCGCAGATGAGCAGTTCTTC
>TRBV27|once|TRBJ2-1|TRBD2
CASSPRLAAYNEQFF
TGTGCCAGCAGTCCCCGACTAGCGGCATACAATGAGCAGTTCTTC
>TRBV10-1|once|TRBJ2-2|TRBD2
CASSEFIAGVNTGELFF
TGCGCCAGCAGTGAGTTTATAGCGGGAGTTAACACCGGGGAGCTGTTTTTT
>TRBV15|.|TRBJ2-3|.
CATSRGRAGNADTQYF
TGTGCCACCAGCAGAGGAAGGGCAGGGAACGCAGATACGCAGTATTTT
>TRBV5-8|.|TRBJ2-2|TRBD2
CASSLGMGVAGNTGELFF
TGTGCCAGCAGCTTGGGGATGGGCGTAGCGGGGAACACCGGGGAGCTGTTTTTT
>TRBV15|.|TRBJ1-1|.
CATSGGGWAGYTEAFF
TGTGCCACCAGCGGAGGAGGGTGGGCGGGGTACACTGAAGCTTTCTTT
>TRBV6-1|.|TRBJ2-2|.
CASSEALRSGSPITGELFF
TGTGCCAGCAGTGAAGCGCTTCGGAGTGGATCTCCAATCACCGGGGAGCTGTTTTTT
>TRBV11-2|.|TRBJ2-7|TRBD1
CASSLRGQEEQYF
TGTGCCAGCAGCTTGAGGGGGCAGGAGGAGCAGTACTTC
>TRBV7-8|.|TRBJ1-5|.
CASSGGGLEQPQHF
TGTGCCAGCAGCGGAGGGGGGCTTGAACAGCCCCAGCATTTT
>TRBV6-5|.|TRBJ2-3|.
CASSYPGDGTDTQYF
TGTGCCAGCAGTTACCCAGGTGACGGCACAGATACGCAGTATTTT
>TRBV5-1|.|TRBJ2-2|TRBD2
CASSSGLAGANGELFF
TGCGCCAGCAGCTCAGGACTAGCGGGAGCGAACGGGGAGCTGTTTTTT
>TRBV4-1|.|TRBJ2-2|TRBD1
CASSFGQGATGELFF
TGCGCCAGCAGCTTCGGACAGGGGGCGACCGGGGAGCTGTTTTTT
>TRBV4-1|.|TRBJ1-2|.
CASSGWGSDYGYTF
TGCGCCAGCAGCGGCTGGGGGTCGGACTATGGCTACACCTTC
>TRBV9|few|TRBJ2-2|.
CASSSGGANTGELFF
TGTGCCAGCAGCTCGGGTGGGGCGAACACCGGGGAGCTGTTTTTT
>TRBV6-5|.|TRBJ1-2|.
CASSYSDENYGYTF
TGTGCCAGCAGTTACTCTGACGAAAACTATGGCTACACCTTC